A selection of T cell receptor beta chains follows, all from one sample in a study of blood T cell repertoires in COVID-19. The assay was immunoSEQ multiplex PCR, and TCRdb's table has in-frame clones only and misses some. Here the sample spans about 93,000 clones, roughly 85% being singletons. The source material was peripheral blood. The receptors originated from a human donor in a cohort sampled during active COVID-19. Both conserved end residues are part of each CDR3. The order of the fields is clone size, J gene, CDR3 length, D gene, V gene, CDR3 DNA, CDR3 protein. D genes are given only for firm matches. Clone size is not always given. Where it is, it says once, few, many or a class for expanded clones.

clone size: .
J gene: TRBJ2-6
CDR3 length: 15
D gene: .
V gene: TRBV5-1
CDR3 DNA: TGCGCCAGCAGCTTGGGTTCATCTGGGGCCAACGTCCTGACTTTC
CDR3 protein: CASSLGSSGANVLTF

clone size: .
J gene: TRBJ2-7
CDR3 length: 15
D gene: TRBD2
V gene: TRBV28
CDR3 DNA: TGTGCCAGCAGTTTAACAGCGGGATTGTCCTACGAGCAGTACTTC
CDR3 protein: CASSLTAGLSYEQYF

clone size: once
J gene: TRBJ2-2
CDR3 length: 13
D gene: .
V gene: TRBV12-3/TRBV12-4
CDR3 DNA: TGTGCCAGCAGATCGAGAGGTGCCGGGGAGCTGTTTTTT
CDR3 protein: CASRSRGAGELFF

clone size: .
J gene: TRBJ1-1
CDR3 length: 14
D gene: TRBD1
V gene: TRBV3-1/TRBV3-2
CDR3 DNA: TGTGCCAGCAGCCATCCGGGACAGGGAACTGAAGCTTTCTTT
CDR3 protein: CASSHPGQGTEAFF

clone size: .
J gene: TRBJ2-7
CDR3 length: 13
D gene: .
V gene: TRBV12-3/TRBV12-4
CDR3 DNA: TGTGCCAGCAGTAGAACAGGGAATGGGGAGCAGTACTTC
CDR3 protein: CASSRTGNGEQYF

clone size: .
J gene: TRBJ2-3
CDR3 length: 14
D gene: .
V gene: TRBV19
CDR3 DNA: TGTGCCAGTAGTATTCCCAGGGCTGGAGATACGCAGTATTTT
CDR3 protein: CASSIPRAGDTQYF

clone size: .
J gene: TRBJ2-6
CDR3 length: 17
D gene: TRBD1
V gene: TRBV2
CDR3 DNA: TGTGCCAGCAGTGGCAGACAGGGGGCGTCTGGGGCCAACGTCCTGACTTTC
CDR3 protein: CASSGRQGASGANVLTF

clone size: .
J gene: TRBJ1-1
CDR3 length: 13
D gene: .
V gene: TRBV5-4
CDR3 DNA: TGTGCCAGCAGCTTGGAGGGTCCCGGGAAAGCTTTCTTT
CDR3 protein: CASSLEGPGKAFF

clone size: .
J gene: TRBJ2-1
CDR3 length: 12
D gene: .
V gene: TRBV3-1/TRBV3-2
CDR3 DNA: TGTGCCAGCAGCCAAGTCGGCGGTGAGCAGTTCTTC
CDR3 protein: CASSQVGGEQFF

clone size: .
J gene: TRBJ1-1
CDR3 length: 14
D gene: TRBD1
V gene: TRBV6-5
CDR3 DNA: TGTGCCAGCAGTTACACCGGACAGGGGACTGAAGCTTTCTTT
CDR3 protein: CASSYTGQGTEAFF

clone size: .
J gene: TRBJ2-5
CDR3 length: 15
D gene: TRBD2
V gene: TRBV7-9
CDR3 DNA: TGTGCCAGCAGCTTGTCCAGCGGGGGCGAAGAGACCCAGTACTTC
CDR3 protein: CASSLSSGGEETQYF

clone size: .
J gene: TRBJ2-7
CDR3 length: 15
D gene: .
V gene: TRBV19
CDR3 DNA: TGTGCCAGTAGTATAGGCAACCGAGACTCCTACGAGCAGTACTTC
CDR3 protein: CASSIGNRDSYEQYF

clone size: many
J gene: TRBJ1-5
CDR3 length: 14
D gene: .
V gene: TRBV2
CDR3 DNA: TGTGCCAGCAGGCTCCAGGGGAGCCATCAGCCCCAGCATTTT
CDR3 protein: CASRLQGSHQPQHF

clone size: few
J gene: TRBJ1-6
CDR3 length: 13
D gene: .
V gene: TRBV7-3
CDR3 DNA: TGTGCCAGCAGCCTGGACAGCGTTTCACCCCTCCACTTT
CDR3 protein: CASSLDSVSPLHF

clone size: .
J gene: TRBJ2-7
CDR3 length: 14
D gene: .
V gene: TRBV19
CDR3 DNA: TGTGCCAGTAGTATAAATTCAGAAAACTACGAGCAGTACTTC
CDR3 protein: CASSINSENYEQYF

clone size: .
J gene: TRBJ1-5
CDR3 length: 13
D gene: .
V gene: TRBV28
CDR3 DNA: TGTGCCAGCGGCGGGAGGGGAAATCAGCCCCAGCATTTT
CDR3 protein: CASGGRGNQPQHF

clone size: .
J gene: TRBJ1-2
CDR3 length: 14
D gene: TRBD1
V gene: TRBV2
CDR3 DNA: TGTGCCAGCAGTGAAGAGGGCCAGGGGGGCGGCTACACCTTC
CDR3 protein: CASSEEGQGGGYTF

clone size: .
J gene: TRBJ1-4
CDR3 length: 13
D gene: .
V gene: TRBV28
CDR3 DNA: TGTGCCAGCAAGACAGCGACTAATGAAAAACTGTTTTTT
CDR3 protein: CASKTATNEKLFF

clone size: .
J gene: TRBJ1-5
CDR3 length: 16
D gene: TRBD1
V gene: TRBV19
CDR3 DNA: TGTGCCAGTAGGGCCCGGGACAGTACTCTCAATCAGCCCCAGCATTTT
CDR3 protein: CASRARDSTLNQPQHF

clone size: many
J gene: TRBJ2-1
CDR3 length: 21
D gene: .
V gene: TRBV13
CDR3 DNA: TGTGCCAGCAGCTTAGGCCTAAAGGGAGTTTTCGTCCAGAGCTCCTACAATGAGCAGTTCTTC
CDR3 protein: CASSLGLKGVFVQSSYNEQFF

clone size: .
J gene: TRBJ2-7
CDR3 length: 13
D gene: TRBD1
V gene: TRBV30
CDR3 DNA: TGTGCCTGGAGACGGCAGGGGGCAGGCGAGCAGTACTTC
CDR3 protein: CAWRRQGAGEQYF

clone size: .
J gene: TRBJ2-7
CDR3 length: 15
D gene: TRBD1
V gene: TRBV5-8
CDR3 DNA: TGTGCCAGCAGCTCACCGGGACAGGGCCGCTACGAGCAGTACTTC
CDR3 protein: CASSSPGQGRYEQYF

clone size: .
J gene: TRBJ2-1
CDR3 length: 17
D gene: TRBD2
V gene: TRBV28
CDR3 DNA: TGTGCCAGCAGTTCCACCGGTGGGCGGGAGGGCCTGAATGAGCAGTTCTTC
CDR3 protein: CASSSTGGREGLNEQFF

clone size: few
J gene: TRBJ1-2
CDR3 length: 12
D gene: .
V gene: TRBV30
CDR3 DNA: TGTGCCTCCGTCGGTAGGGGTTATGGCTACACCTTC
CDR3 protein: CASVGRGYGYTF

clone size: .
J gene: TRBJ2-1
CDR3 length: 15
D gene: TRBD1
V gene: TRBV5-1
CDR3 DNA: TGCGCCAGCAGCCGACAGGGGGCGGACTACAATGAGCAGTTCTTC
CDR3 protein: CASSRQGADYNEQFF

clone size: .
J gene: TRBJ1-2
CDR3 length: 15
D gene: .
V gene: TRBV3-1/TRBV3-2
CDR3 DNA: TGTGCCAGCAGCCAAGTGGGGGGGCAGGGGTATGGCTACACCTTC
CDR3 protein: CASSQVGGQGYGYTF

clone size: few
J gene: TRBJ1-5
CDR3 length: 15
D gene: TRBD1
V gene: TRBV28
CDR3 DNA: TGTGCCAGCAGTCCAAGGGACAGTAGCAATCAGCCCCAGCATTTT
CDR3 protein: CASSPRDSSNQPQHF

clone size: .
J gene: TRBJ1-2
CDR3 length: 16
D gene: TRBD1
V gene: TRBV5-6
CDR3 DNA: TGTGCCAGCAGCTTGGGGGGGACAGTGGCCCCATTTGGCTACACCTTC
CDR3 protein: CASSLGGTVAPFGYTF

clone size: .
J gene: TRBJ2-5
CDR3 length: 16
D gene: .
V gene: TRBV5-1
CDR3 DNA: TGCGCCAGCAGCTTGGAACCGCGGGGACCGCAAGAGACCCAGTACTTC
CDR3 protein: CASSLEPRGPQETQYF

clone size: few
J gene: TRBJ1-4
CDR3 length: 15
D gene: TRBD1
V gene: TRBV5-1
CDR3 DNA: TGCGCCAGCTCTAAGCCGGGACAGGGTGGGGAAAAACTGTTTTTT
CDR3 protein: CASSKPGQGGEKLFF

clone size: .
J gene: TRBJ2-3
CDR3 length: 14
D gene: .
V gene: TRBV18
CDR3 DNA: TGTGCCAGCTCACACGACAGGAACGCAGATACGCAGTATTTT
CDR3 protein: CASSHDRNADTQYF

clone size: .
J gene: TRBJ1-2
CDR3 length: 16
D gene: TRBD1
V gene: TRBV4-1
CDR3 DNA: TGCGCCAGCAGCCAACAACCCGGGACAGTTGGAGGTGGCTACACCTTC
CDR3 protein: CASSQQPGTVGGGYTF

clone size: once
J gene: TRBJ2-1
CDR3 length: 15
D gene: .
V gene: TRBV9
CDR3 DNA: TGTGCCAGCAGCGCCACTAAAAACTCCTACAATGAGCAGTTCTTC
CDR3 protein: CASSATKNSYNEQFF

clone size: .
J gene: TRBJ1-6
CDR3 length: 15
D gene: TRBD1
V gene: TRBV4-2
CDR3 DNA: TGTGCCAGCAGCCAAGCCAGGGACAGTAAATCACCCCTCCACTTT
CDR3 protein: CASSQARDSKSPLHF

clone size: .
J gene: TRBJ2-3
CDR3 length: 15
D gene: TRBD2
V gene: TRBV5-1
CDR3 DNA: TGCGCCAGCAGCTTAGCGGGGACTAGCACAGATACGCAGTATTTT
CDR3 protein: CASSLAGTSTDTQYF

clone size: .
J gene: TRBJ1-1
CDR3 length: 12
D gene: .
V gene: TRBV28
CDR3 DNA: TGTGCCAGCAGGAGATGGAACACTGAAGCTTTCTTT
CDR3 protein: CASRRWNTEAFF

clone size: .
J gene: TRBJ2-7
CDR3 length: 15
D gene: .
V gene: TRBV6-6
CDR3 DNA: TGTGCCAGCAGGGAACAGGAGAACACTTCCTACGAGCAGTACTTC
CDR3 protein: CASREQENTSYEQYF

clone size: .
J gene: TRBJ1-5
CDR3 length: 14
D gene: TRBD1
V gene: TRBV6-5
CDR3 DNA: TGTGCCAGCAAACAGGGGCAATATAATCAGCCCCAGCATTTT
CDR3 protein: CASKQGQYNQPQHF

clone size: .
J gene: TRBJ1-5
CDR3 length: 16
D gene: .
V gene: TRBV10-3
CDR3 DNA: TGTGCCATCAGTGAGTCGCAGGATCATAGCAATCAGCCCCAGCATTTT
CDR3 protein: CAISESQDHSNQPQHF

clone size: .
J gene: TRBJ1-1
CDR3 length: 16
D gene: TRBD1
V gene: TRBV7-6
CDR3 DNA: TGTGCCAGCAGCTCTAGACAGGGGGCCTCGAACACTGAAGCTTTCTTT
CDR3 protein: CASSSRQGASNTEAFF

clone size: .
J gene: TRBJ2-2
CDR3 length: 14
D gene: .
V gene: TRBV11-2
CDR3 DNA: TGTGCCAGCAGCCCCTCGGGGAACACCGGGGAGCTGTTTTTT
CDR3 protein: CASSPSGNTGELFF

clone size: .
J gene: TRBJ2-5
CDR3 length: 13
D gene: .
V gene: TRBV7-9
CDR3 DNA: TGTGCCTATGTCAAGAAGTCCGGTGAGACCCAGTACTTC
CDR3 protein: CAYVKKSGETQYF

clone size: .
J gene: TRBJ1-1
CDR3 length: 14
D gene: .
V gene: TRBV3-1/TRBV3-2
CDR3 DNA: TGTGCCAGCAGCCACTTGTCTGATTCTGCGGAGTCTTTCTTT
CDR3 protein: CASSHLSDSAESFF

clone size: .
J gene: TRBJ1-2
CDR3 length: 13
D gene: TRBD1
V gene: TRBV6-5
CDR3 DNA: TGTGCCAGCACCAGGACAGGGGGTTTCGGCTACACCTTC
CDR3 protein: CASTRTGGFGYTF